Listed below are T cell receptor beta chains from one sample, sequenced in a study of CD8+CD57+ T cells in acquired aplastic anemia. TCRdb itself ran the reads through MiXCR, one entry per CDR3 protein. The table has about 170,000 distinct CDR3 sequences, 50% to 75% seen once. The sample taken for sequencing was sorted CD4+, CD8+, or CD8+CD57+ T cells (not recorded which) from PBMCs. The receptors here all came from a human donor in good health. CDR3s include the opening cysteine and the closing phenylalanine or tryptophan.

>TRBJ2-1|TRBV25-1
CASSFGGEQFF
>TRBJ2-7|TRBV7-2
CASSFYDRGYEQYF
>TRBJ2-7|TRBV10-2
CASRGLAGNSYEQYF
>TRBJ2-1|TRBV7-9
CASSLGDLAGPPYNEQFF
>TRBJ1-5|TRBV7-9
CASSLVGGVNQPQHF
>TRBJ2-1|TRBV19
CASLGGGTYNEHFF
>TRBJ1-1|TRBV5-8
CASSSGRRGGTEAFF
>TRBJ1-2|TRBV4-3
CASSQDMGSLTANYGYTF
>TRBJ2-7|TRBV20-1
CSARTGESYEQYF
>TRBJ2-7|TRBV20-1
CSARASGGTYEQYF
>TRBJ2-7|TRBV7-9
CASSSTGVYEQYF
>TRBJ1-1|TRBV7-9
CASSIPGGTEAFF
>TRBJ2-5|TRBV19
CASSHRRLSRETQYF
>TRBJ1-2|TRBV19
CASSIQAKAQSPELPNYGYTF
>TRBJ1-6|TRBV15
CATSRAPDRRNSPLHF
>TRBJ1-1|TRBV7-2
CASSAAGTRTEAFF
>TRBJ2-7|TRBV20-1
CSARRTAAYEQYF
>TRBJ2-3|TRBV2
CASGERAVSGDTQYF
>TRBJ2-5|TRBV10-1
CASSESPQPGETQYF
>TRBJ1-3|TRBV2
CASSGQPGSGNTIYF
>TRBJ2-1|TRBV2
CASSDVTLIYNEQFF
>TRBJ1-1|TRBV9
CASSATTGGGTEAFF
>TRBJ2-2|TRBV7-7
CASSLSGVFTGELFF
>TRBJ1-3|TRBV20-1
CSASEGGVGNTIYF
>TRBJ1-2|TRBV12-3/TRBV12-4
CASMALGGLGYTF
>TRBJ2-1|TRBV7-8
CASSLDPPNEQFF
>TRBJ2-3|TRBV24-1
CATSDFTLSTDTQYF
>TRBJ1-1|TRBV14
CASSQDLNTEAFF
>TRBJ1-1|TRBV20-1
CSATLDSANTEVFF
>TRBJ1-1|TRBV20-1
CSARVGRTEAFF
>TRBJ2-7|TRBV7-9
CASSALWRGFGLHTYEQYF
>TRBJ2-3|TRBV6-4
CASSAKGTDTQYF
>TRBJ2-5|TRBV5-1
CASSNQGGQETQYF
>TRBJ2-2|TRBV7-8
CASSLSEGGNTGELFF
>TRBJ2-2|TRBV29-1
CSVEAGGRGVWAGELFF
>TRBJ2-5|TRBV7-2
CASSGSGRQETQYF
>TRBJ2-3|TRBV4-2
CASSLAGGHTDTQYF
>TRBJ1-1|TRBV6-1
CASSLRGRNTEAFF
>TRBJ2-1|TRBV15
CATSTRGGNTRELFF